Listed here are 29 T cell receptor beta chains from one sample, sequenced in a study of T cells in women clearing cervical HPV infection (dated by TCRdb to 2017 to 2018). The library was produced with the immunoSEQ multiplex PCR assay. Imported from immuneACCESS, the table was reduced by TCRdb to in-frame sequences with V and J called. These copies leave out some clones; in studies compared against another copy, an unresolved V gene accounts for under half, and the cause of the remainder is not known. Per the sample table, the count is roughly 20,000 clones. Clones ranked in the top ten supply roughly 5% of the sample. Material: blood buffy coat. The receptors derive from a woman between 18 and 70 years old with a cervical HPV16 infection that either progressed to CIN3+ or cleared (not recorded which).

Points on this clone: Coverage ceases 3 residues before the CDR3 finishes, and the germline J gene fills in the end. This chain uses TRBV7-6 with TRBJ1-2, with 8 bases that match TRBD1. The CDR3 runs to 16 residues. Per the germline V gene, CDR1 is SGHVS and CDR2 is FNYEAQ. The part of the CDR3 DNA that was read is TGTGCCAGCAGCTTAGCCGGGGCAGGGGGCTCTTGGGAC. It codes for CASSLAGAGGSWD. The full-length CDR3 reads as CASSLAGAGGSWDYTF.

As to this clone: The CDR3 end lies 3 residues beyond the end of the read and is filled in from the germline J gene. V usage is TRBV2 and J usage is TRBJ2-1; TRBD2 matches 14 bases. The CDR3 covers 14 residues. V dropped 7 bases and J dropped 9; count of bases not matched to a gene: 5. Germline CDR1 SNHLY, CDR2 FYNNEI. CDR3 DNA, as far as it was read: TGTGCCAGCATGGGGACTAGCGGGGGTCCTGAG. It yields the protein CASMGTSGGPE. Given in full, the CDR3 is CASMGTSGGPEQFF.

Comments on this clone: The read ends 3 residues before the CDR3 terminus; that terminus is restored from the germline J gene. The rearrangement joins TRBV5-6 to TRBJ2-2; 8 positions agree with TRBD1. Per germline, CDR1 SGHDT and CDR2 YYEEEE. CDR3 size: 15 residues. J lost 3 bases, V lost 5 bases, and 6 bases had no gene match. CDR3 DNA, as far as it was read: TGTGCCAGCAGTCCGGACAGGGTGGACACCGGGGAG. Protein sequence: CASSPDRVDTGE. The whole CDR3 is CASSPDRVDTGELFF.

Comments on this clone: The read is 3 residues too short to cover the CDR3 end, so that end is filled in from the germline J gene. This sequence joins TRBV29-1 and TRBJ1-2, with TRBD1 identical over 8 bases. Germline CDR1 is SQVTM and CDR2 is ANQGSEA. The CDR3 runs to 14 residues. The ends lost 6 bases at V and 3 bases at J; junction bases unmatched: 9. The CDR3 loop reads CSVQPLTGDYGYTF. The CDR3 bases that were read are TGCAGCGTACAGCCGTTGACAGGGGACTATGGC.

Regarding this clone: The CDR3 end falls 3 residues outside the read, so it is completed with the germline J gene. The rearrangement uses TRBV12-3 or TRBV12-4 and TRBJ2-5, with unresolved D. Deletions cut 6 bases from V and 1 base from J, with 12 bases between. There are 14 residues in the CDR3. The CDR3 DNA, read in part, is TGTGCCAGCAGCCCCCGACATCTCCAAGAGACC. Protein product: CASSPRHLQET. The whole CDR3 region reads CASSPRHLQETQYF.

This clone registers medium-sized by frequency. CDR3 protein: CASSKGQGAEAGELFF. Incomplete CDR3 DNA: TGTGCCAGCTCAAAAGGACAGGGGGCCGAGGCCGGGGAG. The chain is built from TRBV18 and TRBJ2-2, with 11 nucleotides matching TRBD1. The read ends 3 residues shy of where the CDR3 ends; the end is completed using the germline J gene. Looked up from germline, CDR1 is KGHSH and CDR2 is LQKENI. Germline trimming cut 5 bases from V and 6 bases from J; bases unmatched to any gene: 8. CDR3 size: 16 residues.

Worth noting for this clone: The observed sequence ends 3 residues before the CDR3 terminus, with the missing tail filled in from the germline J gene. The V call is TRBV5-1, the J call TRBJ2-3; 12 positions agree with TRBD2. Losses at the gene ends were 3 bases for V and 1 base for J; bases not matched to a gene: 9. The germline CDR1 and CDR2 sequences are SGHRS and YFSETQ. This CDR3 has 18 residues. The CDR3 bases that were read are TGCGCCAGCAGCTGGACTAGCGGGACGCTCTTTGGCACAGATACG. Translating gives CASSWTSGTLFGTDT. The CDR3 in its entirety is CASSWTSGTLFGTDTQYF.

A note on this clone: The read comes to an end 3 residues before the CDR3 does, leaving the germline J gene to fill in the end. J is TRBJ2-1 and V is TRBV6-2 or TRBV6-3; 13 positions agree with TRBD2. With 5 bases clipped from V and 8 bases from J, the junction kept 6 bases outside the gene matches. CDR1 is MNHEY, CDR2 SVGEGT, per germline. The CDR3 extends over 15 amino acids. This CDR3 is CASSQTSGRLDEQFF. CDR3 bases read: TGTGCCAGCAGTCAGACTAGCGGGAGGTTGGATGAG.

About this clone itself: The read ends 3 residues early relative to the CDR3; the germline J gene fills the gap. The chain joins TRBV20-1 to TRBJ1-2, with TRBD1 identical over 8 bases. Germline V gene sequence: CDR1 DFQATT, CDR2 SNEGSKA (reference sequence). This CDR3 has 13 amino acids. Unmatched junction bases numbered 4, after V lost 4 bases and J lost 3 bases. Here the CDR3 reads CSAKQGAYYGYTF. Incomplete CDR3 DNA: TGCAGTGCTAAGCAGGGGGCATACTATGGC.

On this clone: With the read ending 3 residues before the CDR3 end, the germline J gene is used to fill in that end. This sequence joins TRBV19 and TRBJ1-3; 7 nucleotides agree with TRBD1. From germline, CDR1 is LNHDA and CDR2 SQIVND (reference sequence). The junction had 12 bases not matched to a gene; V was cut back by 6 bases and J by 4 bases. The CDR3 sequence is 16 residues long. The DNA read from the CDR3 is TGTGCCAGTAGGGCGAGGAGGGGGCGCCGAGGAAACACC. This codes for CASRARRGRRGNT. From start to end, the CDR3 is CASRARRGRRGNTIYF.

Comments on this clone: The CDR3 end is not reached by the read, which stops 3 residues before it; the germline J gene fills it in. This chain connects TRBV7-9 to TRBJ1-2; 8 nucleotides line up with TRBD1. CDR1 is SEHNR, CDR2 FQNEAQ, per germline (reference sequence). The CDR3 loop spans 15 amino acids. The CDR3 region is CASSPRPGGAYDYTF. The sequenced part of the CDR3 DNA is TGTGCCAGCAGCCCCAGACCAGGGGGCGCTTACGAC.

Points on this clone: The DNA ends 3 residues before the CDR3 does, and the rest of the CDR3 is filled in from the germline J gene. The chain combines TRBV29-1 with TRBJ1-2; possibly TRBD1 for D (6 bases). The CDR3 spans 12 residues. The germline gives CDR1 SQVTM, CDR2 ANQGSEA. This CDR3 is CSVAGGAGGYTF. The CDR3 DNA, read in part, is TGCAGCGTTGCTGGGGGGGCTGGAGGC.

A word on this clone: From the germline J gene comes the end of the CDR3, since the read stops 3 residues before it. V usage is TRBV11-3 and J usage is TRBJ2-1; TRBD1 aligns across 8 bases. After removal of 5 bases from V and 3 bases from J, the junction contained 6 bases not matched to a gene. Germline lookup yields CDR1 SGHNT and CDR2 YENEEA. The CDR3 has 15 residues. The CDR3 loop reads CASSARQGSYNEQFF. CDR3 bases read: TGTGCCAGCAGCGCCAGACAGGGGAGCTACAATGAG.

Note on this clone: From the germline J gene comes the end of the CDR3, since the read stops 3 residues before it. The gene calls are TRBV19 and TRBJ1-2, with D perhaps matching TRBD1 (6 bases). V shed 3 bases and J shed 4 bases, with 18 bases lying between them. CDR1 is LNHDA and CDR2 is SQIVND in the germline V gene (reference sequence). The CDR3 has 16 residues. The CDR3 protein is CASSISAWGGIYGYTF. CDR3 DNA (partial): TGTGCCAGTAGTATCTCGGCTTGGGGGGGCATCTATGGC.

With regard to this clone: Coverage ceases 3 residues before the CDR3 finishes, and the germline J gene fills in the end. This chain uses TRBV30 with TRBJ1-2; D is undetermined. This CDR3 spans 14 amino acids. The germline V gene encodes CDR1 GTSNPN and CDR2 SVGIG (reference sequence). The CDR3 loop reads CAWSKLSIYVGYTF. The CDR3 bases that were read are TGTGCCTGGAGTAAACTGTCCATCTATGTGGGC.

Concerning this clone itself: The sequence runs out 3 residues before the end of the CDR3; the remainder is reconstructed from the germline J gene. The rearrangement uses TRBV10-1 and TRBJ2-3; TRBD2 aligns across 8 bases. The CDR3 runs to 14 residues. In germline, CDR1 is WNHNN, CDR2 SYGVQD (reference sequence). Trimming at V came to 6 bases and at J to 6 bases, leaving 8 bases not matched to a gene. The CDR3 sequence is CASSGGGSDDTQYF. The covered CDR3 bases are TGCGCCAGCAGCGGCGGGGGGAGTGATGATACG.

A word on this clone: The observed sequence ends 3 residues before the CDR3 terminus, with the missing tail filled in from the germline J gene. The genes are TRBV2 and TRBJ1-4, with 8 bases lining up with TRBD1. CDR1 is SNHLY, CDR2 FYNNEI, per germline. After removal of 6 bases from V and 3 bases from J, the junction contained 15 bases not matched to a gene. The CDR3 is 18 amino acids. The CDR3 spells CASSVPWTGSRANEKLFF. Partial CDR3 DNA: TGTGCCAGCAGCGTTCCCTGGACAGGGTCGAGGGCTAATGAAAAA.

This CDR3 reads CSVEVARGYGYTF. The CDR3 bases that were read are TGCAGCGTTGAAGTTGCCAGGGGCTATGGC. The chain combines TRBV29-1 with TRBJ1-2; TRBD1 might be the D (6 bases). The CDR3 end lies 3 residues beyond the end of the read and is filled in from the germline J gene. The CDR3 is 13 residues long. Trimming removed 1 base from V and 4 bases from J, with 10 bases in between. Germline V gene lookup returns CDR1 SQVTM and CDR2 ANQGSEA. Complete variable domain (other parts from reference TRBV29-1 and TRBJ1-2): SAVISQKPSRDICQRGTSLTIQCQVDSQVTMMFWYRQQPGQSLTLIATANQGSEATYESGFVIDKFPISRPNLTFSTLTVSNMSPEDSSIYLCSVEVARGYGYTFGSGTRLTVV.

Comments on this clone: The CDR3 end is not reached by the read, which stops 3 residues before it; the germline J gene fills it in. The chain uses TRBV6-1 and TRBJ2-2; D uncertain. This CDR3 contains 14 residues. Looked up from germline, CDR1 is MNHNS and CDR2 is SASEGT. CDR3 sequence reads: CASSEHNADSPLFF. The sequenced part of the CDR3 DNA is TGTGCCAGCAGTGAACACAACGCCGATTCACCG.

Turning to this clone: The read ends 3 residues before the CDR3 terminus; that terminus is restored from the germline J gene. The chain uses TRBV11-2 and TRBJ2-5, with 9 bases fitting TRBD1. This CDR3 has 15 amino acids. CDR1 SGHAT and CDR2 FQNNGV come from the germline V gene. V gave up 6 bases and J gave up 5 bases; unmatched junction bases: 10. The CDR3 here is CASRPAGTGTETQYF. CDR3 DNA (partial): TGTGCCAGCAGGCCCGCCGGGACAGGGACGGAGACC.

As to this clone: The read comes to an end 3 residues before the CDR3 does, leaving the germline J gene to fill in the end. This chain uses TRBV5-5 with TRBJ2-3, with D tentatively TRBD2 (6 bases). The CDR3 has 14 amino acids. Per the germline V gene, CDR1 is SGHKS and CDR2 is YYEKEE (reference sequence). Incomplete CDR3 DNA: TGTGCCAGCAGCTTGGGGGACTCTCAAGAGACG. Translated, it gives CASSLGDSQET. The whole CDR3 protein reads CASSLGDSQETQYF.

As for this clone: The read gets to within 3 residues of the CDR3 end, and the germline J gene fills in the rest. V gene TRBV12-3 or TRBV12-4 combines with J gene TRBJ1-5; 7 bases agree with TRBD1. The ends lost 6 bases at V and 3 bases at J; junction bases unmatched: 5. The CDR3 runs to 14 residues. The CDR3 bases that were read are TGTGCCAGCAGAATCAGGGGGAACAATCAGCCC. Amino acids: CASRIRGNNQP. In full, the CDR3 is CASRIRGNNQPQHF.

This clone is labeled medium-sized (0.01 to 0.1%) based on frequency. The CDR3 loop reads CASSLLGEDTEAFF. Partial CDR3 DNA: TGTGCCAGCAGCTTATTAGGGGAGGACACTGAA. This chain uses TRBV5-4 with TRBJ1-1, with D possibly being TRBD1 (5 bases). The CDR3 end lies 3 residues beyond the end of the read and is filled in from the germline J gene. Germline V gene sequence: CDR1 SGHNT, CDR2 YYREEE (reference sequence). V lost 2 bases and J 3 bases, leaving 11 bases between the germline ends. This CDR3 contains 14 residues.

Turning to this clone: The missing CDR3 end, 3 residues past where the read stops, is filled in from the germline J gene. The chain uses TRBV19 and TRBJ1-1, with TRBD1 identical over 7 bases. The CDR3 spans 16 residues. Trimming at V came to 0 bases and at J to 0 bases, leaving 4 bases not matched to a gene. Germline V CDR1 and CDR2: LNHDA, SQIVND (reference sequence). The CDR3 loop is CASSIDMGQLNTEAFF. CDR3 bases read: TGTGCCAGTAGTATAGATATGGGACAGCTGAACACTGAA.

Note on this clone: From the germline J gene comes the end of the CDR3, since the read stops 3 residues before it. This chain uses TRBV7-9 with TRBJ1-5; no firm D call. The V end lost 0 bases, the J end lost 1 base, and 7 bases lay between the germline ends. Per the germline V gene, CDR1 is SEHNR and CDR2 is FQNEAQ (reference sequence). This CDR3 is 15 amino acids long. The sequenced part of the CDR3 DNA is TGTGCCAGCAGCTTAGCCCAGGAGAGCAATCAGCCC. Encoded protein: CASSLAQESNQP. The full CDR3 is CASSLAQESNQPQHF.

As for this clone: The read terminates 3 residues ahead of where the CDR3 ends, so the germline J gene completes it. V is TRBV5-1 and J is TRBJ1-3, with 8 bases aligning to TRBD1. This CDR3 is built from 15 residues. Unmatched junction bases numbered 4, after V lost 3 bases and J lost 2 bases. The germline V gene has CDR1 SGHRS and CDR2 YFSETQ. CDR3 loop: CASSSMTGAGNTIYF. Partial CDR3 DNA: TGCGCCAGCAGCTCGATGACAGGGGCTGGAAACACC.

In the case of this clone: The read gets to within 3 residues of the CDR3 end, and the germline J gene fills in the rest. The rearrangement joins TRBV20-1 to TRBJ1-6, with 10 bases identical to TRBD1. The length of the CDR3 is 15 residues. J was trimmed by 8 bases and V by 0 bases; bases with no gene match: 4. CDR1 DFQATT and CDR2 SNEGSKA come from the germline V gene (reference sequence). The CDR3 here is CSARDWDRGDSPLHF. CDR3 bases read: TGCAGTGCTAGAGATTGGGACAGGGGTGATTCACCC.

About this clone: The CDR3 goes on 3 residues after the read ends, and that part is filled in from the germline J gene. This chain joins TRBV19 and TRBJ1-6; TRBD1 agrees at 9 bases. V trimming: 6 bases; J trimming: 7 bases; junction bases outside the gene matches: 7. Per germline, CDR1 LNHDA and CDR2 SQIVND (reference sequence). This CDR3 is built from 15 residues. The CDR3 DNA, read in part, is TGTGCCAGTAGCCCCCTTACAGGGGGCAATTCACCC. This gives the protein CASSPLTGGNSP. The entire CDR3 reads CASSPLTGGNSPLHF.

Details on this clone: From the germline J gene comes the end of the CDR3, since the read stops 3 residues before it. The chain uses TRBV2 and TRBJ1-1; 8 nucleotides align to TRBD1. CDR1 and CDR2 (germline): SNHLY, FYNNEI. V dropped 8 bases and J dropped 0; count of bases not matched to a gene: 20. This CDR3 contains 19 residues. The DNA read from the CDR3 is TGTGCCAGCGACCTCCTTGAGGCCTTGGGACAGGAGGTGAACACTGAA. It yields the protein CASDLLEALGQEVNTE. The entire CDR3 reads CASDLLEALGQEVNTEAFF.